Listed below are T cell receptor beta chains from one sample, sequenced in a study of T cell repertoires in cytomegalovirus infection. TCRdb analysed the reads with MiXCR anew, one entry per CDR3 protein. The sample contains some 400,000 distinct CDR3 sequences, roughly 31% of which appear only once. The sequenced sample consisted of PBMCs. These TCRs come from a human donor in good health (CMV status not recorded). Some clones in this sample may be carry-over from other donors' samples. Each CDR3 is given with its conserved first and last residue. Each record gives: CDR3 length, V gene, J gene, CDR3 protein.

len: 16
v_gene: TRBV5-5
j_gene: TRBJ2-6
CDR3aa: CASSNLGPDGANVLTF

len: 14
v_gene: TRBV4-1
j_gene: TRBJ2-7
CDR3aa: CASRLRVGSYEQYF

len: 14
v_gene: TRBV14
j_gene: TRBJ2-3
CDR3aa: CASSSWTGLDTQYF

len: 14
v_gene: TRBV20-1
j_gene: TRBJ2-3
CDR3aa: CSAREQGGTDTQYF

len: 15
v_gene: TRBV14
j_gene: TRBJ2-7
CDR3aa: CASSAGGQGPYEQYF

len: 14
v_gene: TRBV6-8
j_gene: TRBJ2-3
CDR3aa: CAAPSGGASDTQYF

len: 13
v_gene: TRBV27
j_gene: TRBJ1-2
CDR3aa: CASSPTGPGGYTF

len: 16
v_gene: TRBV20-1
j_gene: TRBJ1-6
CDR3aa: CSATTPRGPGRSPLHF

len: 14
v_gene: TRBV27
j_gene: TRBJ2-3
CDR3aa: CASSLSNRAPQQYF

len: 15
v_gene: TRBV7-2
j_gene: TRBJ2-5
CDR3aa: CASSLRMSGGETQYF

len: 12
v_gene: TRBV7-9
j_gene: TRBJ2-5
CDR3aa: CASSPTRETKYF

len: 15
v_gene: TRBV6-1
j_gene: TRBJ2-5
CDR3aa: CASSGPGRNQETQYF

len: 14
v_gene: TRBV7-6
j_gene: TRBJ2-2
CDR3aa: CASSIGQIYGELFF

len: 14
v_gene: TRBV7-9
j_gene: TRBJ2-5
CDR3aa: CASSPAGAQETQYF

len: 14
v_gene: TRBV12-3/TRBV12-4
j_gene: TRBJ1-1
CDR3aa: CASWDRGQRAEAFF

len: 14
v_gene: TRBV10-2
j_gene: TRBJ1-1
CDR3aa: CASSDAGEGTESFF

len: 15
v_gene: TRBV11-2
j_gene: TRBJ1-4
CDR3aa: CASSPSRAFDEKLFF

len: 15
v_gene: TRBV6-1
j_gene: TRBJ1-2
CDR3aa: CASSEENGQGGGYTF

len: 15
v_gene: TRBV2
j_gene: TRBJ2-5
CDR3aa: CASSRTSSIQETQYF

len: 16
v_gene: TRBV14
j_gene: TRBJ1-1
CDR3aa: CASTPGLEFMNTEAFF

len: 14
v_gene: TRBV12-3/TRBV12-4
j_gene: TRBJ1-1
CDR3aa: CASTQGAPNTEAFF

len: 16
v_gene: TRBV6-2/TRBV6-3
j_gene: TRBJ1-5
CDR3aa: CASRRQGTYSNQPQHF

len: 14
v_gene: TRBV4-3
j_gene: TRBJ2-5
CDR3aa: CASSQDWNKETQYF